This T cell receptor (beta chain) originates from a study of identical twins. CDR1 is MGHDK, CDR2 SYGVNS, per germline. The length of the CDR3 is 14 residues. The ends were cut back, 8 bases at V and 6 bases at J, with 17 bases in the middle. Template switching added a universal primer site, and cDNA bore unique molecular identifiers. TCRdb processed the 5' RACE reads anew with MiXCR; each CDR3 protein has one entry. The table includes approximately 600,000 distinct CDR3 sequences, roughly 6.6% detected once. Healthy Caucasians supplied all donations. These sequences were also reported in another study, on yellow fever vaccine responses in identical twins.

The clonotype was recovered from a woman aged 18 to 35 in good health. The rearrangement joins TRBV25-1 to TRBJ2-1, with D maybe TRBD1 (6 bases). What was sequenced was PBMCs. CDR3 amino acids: CASSTGKGSNEQFF. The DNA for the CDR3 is TGTGCCAGCTCCACAGGGAAGGGTTCCAATGAGCAGTTCTTC.